A selection of T cell receptor beta chains follows, all from one sample in a study of CD8 T cells in ankylosing spondylitis. MiXCR, run by TCRdb on the 5' RACE reads, gives a single entry per CDR3 protein. The top ten clones hold 7.3% of a sample with some 130,000 distinct CDR3 sequences, roughly 8.4% of them seen once. Sample: synovial fluid, either unsorted or a sorted T cell fraction (not recorded which). These receptors all come from a male donor with ankylosing spondylitis. Each CDR3 is given with its conserved first and last residue. A D gene is named only where the DNA matches it firmly.

TRBV4-3 | . | CASSPDGRDYGYTF
TRBV20-1 | . | CSARVGVRGLPLHF
TRBV5-1 | . | CASSSGRSTNEKLFF
TRBV6-2/TRBV6-3 | . | CASSDMEGTEAFF
TRBV11-2 | . | CASSLVGPFGTQYF
TRBV2 | . | CASSDGQRGQPQHF
TRBV10-3 | . | CAIQAGPNQPQHF
TRBV20-1 | TRBD2 | CSARGLLAGVGEQYF
TRBV6-2/TRBV6-3 | . | CASRTLGEQYF
TRBV5-1 | . | CASSSLGTSEGYTF
TRBV29-1 | . | CSVEDYMGNEQFF
TRBV28 | . | CASSSRPRSGNTIYF
TRBV29-1 | . | CSAAGREFGEQFF
TRBV28 | . | CAIGRGISPLHF
TRBV20-1 | . | CSASGAYQPQHF
TRBV20-1 | . | CSASTGMGNQPQHF
TRBV5-1 | . | CASKDFLDTGELFF
TRBV28 | TRBD2 | CASSTSLTTSGTRHYEQYF
TRBV2 | . | CASRPGAGTDTQYF
TRBV6-2/TRBV6-3 | . | CASSSGSVFDRYEQYF
TRBV20-1 | TRBD2 | CSARAGTSGSGEQYF
TRBV30 | . | CAWNGPQDTQYF
TRBV20-1 | . | CSVRRGKAFF
TRBV10-3 | . | CASHQESSGNTIYF
TRBV6-2/TRBV6-3 | TRBD1 | CASSPGQVGAKNIQYF